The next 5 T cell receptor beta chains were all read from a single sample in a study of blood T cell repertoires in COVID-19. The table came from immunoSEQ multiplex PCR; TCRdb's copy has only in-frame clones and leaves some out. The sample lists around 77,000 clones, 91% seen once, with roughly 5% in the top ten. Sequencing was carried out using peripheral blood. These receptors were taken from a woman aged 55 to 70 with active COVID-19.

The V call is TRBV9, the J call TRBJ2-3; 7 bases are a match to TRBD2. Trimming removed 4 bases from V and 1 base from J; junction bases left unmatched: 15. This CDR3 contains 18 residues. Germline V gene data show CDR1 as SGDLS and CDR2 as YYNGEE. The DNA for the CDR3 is TGTGCCAGCAGCCCCAGGATAGCGGGTCTGAGAGGCACAGATACGCAGTATTTT. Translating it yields CASSPRIAGLRGTDTQYF. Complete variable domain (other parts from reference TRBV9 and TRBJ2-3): DSGVTQTPKHLITATGQRVTLRCSPRSGDLSVYWYQQSLDQGLQFLIQYYNGEERAKGNILERFSAQQFPDLHSELNLSSLELGDSALYFCASSPRIAGLRGTDTQYFGPGTRLTVL.

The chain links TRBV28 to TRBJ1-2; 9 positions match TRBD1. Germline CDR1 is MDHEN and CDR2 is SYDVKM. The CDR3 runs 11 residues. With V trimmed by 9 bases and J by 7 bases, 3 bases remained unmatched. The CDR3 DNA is TGTGCCAGTGGGGACAGGGTTGGCTACACCTTC. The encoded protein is CASGDRVGYTF.

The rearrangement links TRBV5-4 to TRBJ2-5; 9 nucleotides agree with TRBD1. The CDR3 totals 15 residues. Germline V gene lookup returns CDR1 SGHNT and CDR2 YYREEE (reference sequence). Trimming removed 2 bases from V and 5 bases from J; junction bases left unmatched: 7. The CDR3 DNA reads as TGTGCCAGCAGCTTTGGGGGGACAGGGAAGGAGACCCAGTACTTC. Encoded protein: CASSFGGTGKETQYF.

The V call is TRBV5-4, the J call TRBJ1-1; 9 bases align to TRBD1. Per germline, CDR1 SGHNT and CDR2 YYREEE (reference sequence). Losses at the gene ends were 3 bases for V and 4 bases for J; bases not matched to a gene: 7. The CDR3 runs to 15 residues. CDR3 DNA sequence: TGTGCCAGCAGCTCTCCGACAGGGGGGAGCACTGAAGCTTTCTTT. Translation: CASSSPTGGSTEAFF.

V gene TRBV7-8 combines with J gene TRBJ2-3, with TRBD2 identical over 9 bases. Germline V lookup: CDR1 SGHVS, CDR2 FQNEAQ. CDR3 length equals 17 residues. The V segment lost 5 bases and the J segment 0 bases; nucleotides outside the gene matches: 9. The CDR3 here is CASSRPVTSGSTDTQYF. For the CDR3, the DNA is TGTGCCAGCAGCCGCCCGGTAACTAGCGGGAGCACAGATACGCAGTATTTT.